This T cell receptor beta chain was found in a study of OX40 agonist ivuxolimab in advanced cancers. With 2 bases removed from V and 0 bases from J, the gap between germline ends came to 7 bases. CDR3 size: 14 residues. Per germline, CDR1 SGDLS and CDR2 YYNGEE. The assay was immunoSEQ multiplex PCR, and TCRdb's table has in-frame clones only and misses some. The data contain some 30,000 clones, 65% to 75% of them singletons. Here the sequenced sample was CD4+ or CD8+ T cells sorted from blood, taken in a trial of the OX40 agonist ivuxolimab. The chain uses TRBV9 and TRBJ2-3; D unresolved. The receptor comes from an adult with an advanced solid tumor such as melanoma, head and neck, liver or kidney cancer. DNA of the CDR3: TGTGCCAGCAGCGTGTGGACGAGCACAGATACGCAGTATTTT. Amino acid sequence: CASSVWTSTDTQYF.